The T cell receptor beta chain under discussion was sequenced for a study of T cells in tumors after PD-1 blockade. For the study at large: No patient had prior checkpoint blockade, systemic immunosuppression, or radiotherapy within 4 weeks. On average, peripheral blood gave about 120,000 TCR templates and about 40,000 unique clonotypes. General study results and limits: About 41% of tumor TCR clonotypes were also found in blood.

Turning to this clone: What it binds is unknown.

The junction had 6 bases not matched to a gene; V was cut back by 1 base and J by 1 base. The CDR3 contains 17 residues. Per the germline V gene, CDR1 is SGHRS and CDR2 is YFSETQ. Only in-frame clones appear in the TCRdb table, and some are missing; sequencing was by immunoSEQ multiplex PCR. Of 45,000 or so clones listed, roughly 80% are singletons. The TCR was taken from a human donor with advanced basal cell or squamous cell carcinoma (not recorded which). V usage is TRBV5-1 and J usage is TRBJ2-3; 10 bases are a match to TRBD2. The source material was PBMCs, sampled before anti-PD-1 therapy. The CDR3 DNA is TGCGCCAGCAGCTTGCTAGCGGGGGCCCGCGGCACAGATACGCAGTATTTT. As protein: CASSLLAGARGTDTQYF.